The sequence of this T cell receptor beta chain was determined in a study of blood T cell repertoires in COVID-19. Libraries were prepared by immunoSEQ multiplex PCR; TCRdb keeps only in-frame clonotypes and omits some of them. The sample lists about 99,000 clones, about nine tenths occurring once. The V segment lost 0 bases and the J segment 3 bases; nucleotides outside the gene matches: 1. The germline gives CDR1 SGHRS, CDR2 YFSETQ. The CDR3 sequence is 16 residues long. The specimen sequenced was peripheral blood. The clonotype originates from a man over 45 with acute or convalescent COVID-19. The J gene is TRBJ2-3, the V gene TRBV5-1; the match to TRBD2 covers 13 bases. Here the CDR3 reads CASSLGTSGSTDTQYF. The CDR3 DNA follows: TGCGCCAGCAGCTTGGGGACTAGCGGGAGTACAGATACGCAGTATTTT.